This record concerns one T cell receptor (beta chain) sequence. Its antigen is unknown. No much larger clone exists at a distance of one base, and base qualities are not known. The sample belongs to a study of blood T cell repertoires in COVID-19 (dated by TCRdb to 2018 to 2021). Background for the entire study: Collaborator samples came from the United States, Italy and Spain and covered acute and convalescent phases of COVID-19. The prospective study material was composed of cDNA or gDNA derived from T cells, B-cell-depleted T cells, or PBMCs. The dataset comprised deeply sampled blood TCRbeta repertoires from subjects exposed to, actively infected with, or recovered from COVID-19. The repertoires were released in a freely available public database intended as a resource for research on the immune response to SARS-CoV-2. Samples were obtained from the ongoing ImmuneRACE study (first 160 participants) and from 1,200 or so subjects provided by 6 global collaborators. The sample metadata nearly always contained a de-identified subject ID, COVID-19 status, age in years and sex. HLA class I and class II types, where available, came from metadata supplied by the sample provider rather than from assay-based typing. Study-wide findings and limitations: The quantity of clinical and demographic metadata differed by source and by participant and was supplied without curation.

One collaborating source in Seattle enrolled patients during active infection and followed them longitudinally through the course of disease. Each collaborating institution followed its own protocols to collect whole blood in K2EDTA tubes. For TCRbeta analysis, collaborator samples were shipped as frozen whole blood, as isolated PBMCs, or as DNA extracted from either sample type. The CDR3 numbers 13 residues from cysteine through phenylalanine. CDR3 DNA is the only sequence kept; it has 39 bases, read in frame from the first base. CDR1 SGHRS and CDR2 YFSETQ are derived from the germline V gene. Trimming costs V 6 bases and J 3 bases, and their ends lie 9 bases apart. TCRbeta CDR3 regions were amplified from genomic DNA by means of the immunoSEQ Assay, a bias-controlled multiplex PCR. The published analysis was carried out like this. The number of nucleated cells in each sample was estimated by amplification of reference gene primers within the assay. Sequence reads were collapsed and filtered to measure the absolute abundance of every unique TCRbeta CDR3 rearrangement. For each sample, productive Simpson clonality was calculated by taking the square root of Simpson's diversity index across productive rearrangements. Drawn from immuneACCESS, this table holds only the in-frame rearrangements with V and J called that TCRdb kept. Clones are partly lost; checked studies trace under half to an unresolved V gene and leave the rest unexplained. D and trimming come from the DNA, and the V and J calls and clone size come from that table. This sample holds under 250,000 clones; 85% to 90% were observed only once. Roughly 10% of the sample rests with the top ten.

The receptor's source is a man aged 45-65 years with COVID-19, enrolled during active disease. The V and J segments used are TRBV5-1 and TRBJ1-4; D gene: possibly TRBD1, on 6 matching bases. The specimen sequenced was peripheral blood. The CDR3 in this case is CASKAGANEKLFF. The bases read TGCGCCAGCAAGGCAGGGGCTAATGAAAAACTGTTTTTT.